This TCR beta chain was sequenced during a study of T cell responses to AZD1222 COVID-19 vaccine (dated by TCRdb to the early 2020s). About the study as a whole: AZD1222 recipients with second doses at about 4 weeks or about 12 weeks were pooled, because spike-specific TCR depth and breadth did not differ between schedules. TCR sequencing was performed for some 250 trial participants, of whom 207 were given two doses of AZD1222 and some 26 were given two doses of MenACWY control vaccine. Trial participants were enrolled by age into 18-55, 56-69 and 70-plus year subgroups, with approximately 150, 30 and 60 TCR-sequenced participants respectively. Study-level results and caveats: The 56-69-year group was small, and its depth increase did not reach significance, likely because of low power. Because no day 14 peak-response samples were available, the repertoires could be characterized only after the peak T cell response. Spike-specific TCR breadth and depth rose significantly after two AZD1222 doses compared with day 0 and with MenACWY recipients. Conclusions about previously exposed vaccinees are limited because only a handful of AZD1222 recipients were SARS-CoV-2 seropositive at baseline. Epitopes outside the regions mutated in the B.1.351 and B.1.1.7 variants were reportedly recognized by nearly half of the unique spike-specific TCRs. Participants were mostly white British, with more females than males. The authors suggested clonal diversity may have been underestimated. The whole spike protein was spanned by vaccine-associated CD4 TCRs, and dominant responses were seen in regions 160-218 and 743-854.

The CDR3 regions of human TCRbeta chains were subjected to immunosequencing. In the authors' own workflow: TCRs in the repertoires were compared against a reference library of SARS-CoV-2-specific TCRs that had been generated with the MIRA antigen-specificity platform. Breadth meant the fraction of unique TCRs that were SARS-CoV-2-associated, whereas depth meant the fraction of total T cells that were SARS-CoV-2-associated. Using the MIRA data, every spike-specific TCR was mapped to the spike region that the TCR reacted to and assigned to either a CD4 or a CD8 class. Log10-transformed breadth and depth values were compared by one-way ANOVA with Sidak's multiple comparisons tests. Imported from immuneACCESS, the table was reduced by TCRdb to in-frame sequences with V and J called. These copies leave out some clones; in studies compared against another copy, an unresolved V gene accounts for under half, and the cause of the remainder is not known. The V and J calls and the clone size are those of that table, but D and trimming were determined from the DNA. This sample has 90,000 to 150,000 clones in its table, and about 87% of those were observed once. 6.5% to 9% of the sample lies in the top ten.

The time point label here, explained by the study, means: baseline before first vaccination. Vaccinee samples came from UK trials COV001 and COV002, including a single-blind randomized controlled phase 2/3 trial of AZD1222 (ChAdOx1 nCoV-19) in healthy adults. For TCRbeta chain sequencing, PBMC samples were collected from trial participants at day 0 and at day 28 after the second dose. The cysteine opens and the phenylalanine closes a CDR3 of 14 amino acids. Only the CDR3 part of the read is kept: 42 bases, read in frame from the first base. Taken from the germline V gene (reference sequence), the CDR1 and CDR2 loops are LGHDT and YNNKEL. V was cut back by 1 base and J by 4 bases, leaving a gap of 11 bases between them. In regard to this clone: Its antigen is not yet known. No much larger clonotype is one base removed from it; base qualities were not supplied.

The sequenced sample was peripheral blood, obtained on day 0 of AZD1222 vaccination. The receptor comes from an adult in good health. The receptor chain draws on TRBV3-1 (or the pseudogene TRBV3-2) and TRBJ2-7; TRBD1 is a weak D gene call, 5 bases matching. The CDR3 reads CASSQAYRSYEQYF. The DNA is as follows: TGTGCCAGCAGCCAAGCGTACAGGAGTTACGAGCAGTACTTC.